This record concerns one T cell receptor beta chain sequence. This same CDR3 is encoded by further DNA sequences in the sample. These data are taken from a study of metastatic and nonmetastatic thyroid tumors. Study-level information: It was across blood and tumor or nodule tissue from malignant and benign thyroid patients that repertoires were compared.

Before thyroid surgery, none of the patients had received any treatment. With V trimmed by 4 bases and J by 2 bases, 13 bases remained unmatched. The V gene's germline CDR1 is LGHNA and CDR2 YNFKEQ. This CDR3 has 18 residues. In the source study's methods: The authors used CDR3 differences across clinicopathological groups to build a distant-metastasis classifier for papillary thyroid cancer. Via MiXCR, TCRdb re-called the PCR reads. The V and J calls and clone size come from TCRdb's table, not from the authors' own analysis. The sample yields fewer than 40,000 clones, 15% to 20% seen once. The TCR sequence derives from a female donor with papillary thyroid cancer or a benign thyroid nodule (not recorded which). Some clones in this sample may be carry-over from other donors' samples. This chain uses TRBV4-2 with TRBJ2-5, with 10 bases fitting TRBD2. The sample consisted of tumor tissue. The chain's CDR3 is CASSPWAVAGGGQETQYF. The CDR3 DNA sequence: TGTGCCAGCAGCCCTTGGGCAGTAGCGGGGGGAGGTCAAGAGACCCAGTACTTC.